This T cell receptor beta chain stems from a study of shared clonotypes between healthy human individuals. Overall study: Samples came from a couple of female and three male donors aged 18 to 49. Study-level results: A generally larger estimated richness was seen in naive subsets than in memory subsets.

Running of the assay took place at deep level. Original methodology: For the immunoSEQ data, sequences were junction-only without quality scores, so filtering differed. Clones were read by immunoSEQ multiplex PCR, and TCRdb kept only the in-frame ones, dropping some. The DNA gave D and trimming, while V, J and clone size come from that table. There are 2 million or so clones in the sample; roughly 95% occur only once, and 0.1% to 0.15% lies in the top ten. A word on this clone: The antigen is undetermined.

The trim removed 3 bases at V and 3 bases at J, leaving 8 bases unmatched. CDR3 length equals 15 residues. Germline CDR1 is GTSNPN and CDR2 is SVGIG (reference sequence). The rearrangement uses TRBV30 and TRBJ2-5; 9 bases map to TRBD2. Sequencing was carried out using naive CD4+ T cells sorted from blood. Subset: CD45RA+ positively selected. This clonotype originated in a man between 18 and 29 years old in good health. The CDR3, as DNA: TGTGCCTGGAGCCCCAAGCGGGGGGTAAAAGAGACCCAGTACTTC. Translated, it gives CAWSPKRGVKETQYF.